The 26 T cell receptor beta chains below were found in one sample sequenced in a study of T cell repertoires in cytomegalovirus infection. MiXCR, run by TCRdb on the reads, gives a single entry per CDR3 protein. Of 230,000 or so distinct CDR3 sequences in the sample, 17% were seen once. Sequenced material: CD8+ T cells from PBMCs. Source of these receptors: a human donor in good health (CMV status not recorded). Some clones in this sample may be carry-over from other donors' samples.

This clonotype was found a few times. This CDR3 is CASRRDMEELFF. The DNA for the CDR3 is TGTGCCAGCCGCAGGGACATGGAGGAGCTGTTTTTT. The rearrangement joins TRBV12-3 or TRBV12-4 to TRBJ2-2; D is possibly TRBD1 (6 bases). Trimming stripped 8 bases from V and 10 bases from J, with 14 bases between. CDR3 length: 12 amino acids.

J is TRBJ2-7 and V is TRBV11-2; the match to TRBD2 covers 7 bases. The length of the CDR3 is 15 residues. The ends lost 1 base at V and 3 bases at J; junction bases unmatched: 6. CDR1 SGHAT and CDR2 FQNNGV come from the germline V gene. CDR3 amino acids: CASSLGPGGVYEQYF. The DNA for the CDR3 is TGTGCCAGCAGCTTAGGGCCGGGGGGTGTCTACGAGCAGTACTTC.

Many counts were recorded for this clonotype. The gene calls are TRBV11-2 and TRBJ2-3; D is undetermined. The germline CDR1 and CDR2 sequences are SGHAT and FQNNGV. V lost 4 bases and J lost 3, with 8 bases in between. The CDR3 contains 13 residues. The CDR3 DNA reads TGTGCCAGCAGCTCCACTGAAACAGATACGCAGTATTTT. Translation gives CASSSTETDTQYF.

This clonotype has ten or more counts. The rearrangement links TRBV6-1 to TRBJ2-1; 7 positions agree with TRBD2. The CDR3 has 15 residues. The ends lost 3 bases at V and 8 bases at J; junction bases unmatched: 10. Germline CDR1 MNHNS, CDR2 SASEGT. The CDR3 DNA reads TGTGCCAGCAGTGATCGGGACTACCTTACATATGAGCAGTTCTTC. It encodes CASSDRDYLTYEQFF.

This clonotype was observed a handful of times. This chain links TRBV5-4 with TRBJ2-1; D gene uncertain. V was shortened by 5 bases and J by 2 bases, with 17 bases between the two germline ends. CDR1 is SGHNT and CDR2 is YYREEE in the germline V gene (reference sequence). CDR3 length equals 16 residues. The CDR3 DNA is TGTGCCAGCAGTTACCGGGCCGAGGAACCCTACAATGAGCAGTTCTTC. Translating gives CASSYRAEEPYNEQFF.

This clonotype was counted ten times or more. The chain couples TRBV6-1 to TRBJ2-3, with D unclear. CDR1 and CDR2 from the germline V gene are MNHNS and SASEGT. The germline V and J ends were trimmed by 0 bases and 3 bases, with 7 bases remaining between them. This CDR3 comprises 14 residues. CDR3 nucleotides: TGTGCCAGCAGTGAAGCTCCCTTTACAGATACGCAGTATTTT. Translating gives CASSEAPFTDTQYF.

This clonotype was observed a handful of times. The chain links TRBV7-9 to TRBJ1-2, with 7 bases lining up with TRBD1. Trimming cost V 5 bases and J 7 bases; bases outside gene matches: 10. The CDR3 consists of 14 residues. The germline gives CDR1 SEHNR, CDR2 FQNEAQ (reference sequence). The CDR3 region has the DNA TGTGCCAGCAGCAACCTTTCAGGGGGGCGTGGCTACACCTTC. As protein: CASSNLSGGRGYTF.

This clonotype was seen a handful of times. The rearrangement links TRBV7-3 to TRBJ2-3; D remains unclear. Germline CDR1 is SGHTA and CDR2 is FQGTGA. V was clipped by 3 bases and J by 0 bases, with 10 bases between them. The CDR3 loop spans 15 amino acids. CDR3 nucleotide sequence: TGTGCCAGCAGCTTTGGGCTCACTAGCACAGATACGCAGTATTTT. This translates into CASSFGLTSTDTQYF.

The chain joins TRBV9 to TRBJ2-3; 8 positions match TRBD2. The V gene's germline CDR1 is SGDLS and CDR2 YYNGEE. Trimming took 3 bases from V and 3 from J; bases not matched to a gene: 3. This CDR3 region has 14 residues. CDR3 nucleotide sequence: TGTGCCAGCAGCGCGATAGCGGGGACAGATACGCAGTATTTT. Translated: CASSAIAGTDTQYF. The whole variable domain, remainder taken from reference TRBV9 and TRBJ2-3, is DSGVTQTPKHLITATGQRVTLRCSPRSGDLSVYWYQQSLDQGLQFLIQYYNGEERAKGNILERFSAQQFPDLHSELNLSSLELGDSALYFCASSAIAGTDTQYFGPGTRLTVL.

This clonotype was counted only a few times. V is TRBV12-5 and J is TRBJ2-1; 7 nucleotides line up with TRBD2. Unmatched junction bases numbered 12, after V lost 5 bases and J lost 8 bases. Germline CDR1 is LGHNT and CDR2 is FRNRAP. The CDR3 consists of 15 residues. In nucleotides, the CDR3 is TGTGCTAGTGGTCCGGACGGACTAGGTAACGATGAGCAGTTCTTC. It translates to CASGPDGLGNDEQFF.

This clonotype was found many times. The CDR3 here is CASSADRAYEQYF. The DNA for the CDR3 is TGTGCCAGCAGCGCCGACAGGGCCTACGAGCAGTACTTC. The rearrangement joins TRBV7-2 to TRBJ2-7, with 7 bases lining up with TRBD1. The CDR3 totals 13 residues. With 5 bases clipped from V and 2 bases from J, the junction kept 3 bases outside the gene matches. The germline gives CDR1 SGHTA, CDR2 FQGNSA.

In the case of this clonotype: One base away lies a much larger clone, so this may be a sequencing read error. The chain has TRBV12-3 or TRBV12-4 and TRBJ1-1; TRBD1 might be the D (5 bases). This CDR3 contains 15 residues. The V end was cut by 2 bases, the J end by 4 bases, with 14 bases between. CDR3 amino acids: CASSLYGGMITEAFF. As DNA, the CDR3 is TGTGCCAGCAGTTTATATGGGGGGATGATCACTGAAGCTTTCTTT.

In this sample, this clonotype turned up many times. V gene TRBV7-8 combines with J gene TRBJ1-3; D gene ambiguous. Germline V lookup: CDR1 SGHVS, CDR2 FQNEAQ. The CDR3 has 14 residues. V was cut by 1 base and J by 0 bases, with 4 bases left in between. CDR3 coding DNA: TGTGCCAGCAGCTTAGGCCGCTCTGGAAACACCATATATTTT. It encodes CASSLGRSGNTIYF.

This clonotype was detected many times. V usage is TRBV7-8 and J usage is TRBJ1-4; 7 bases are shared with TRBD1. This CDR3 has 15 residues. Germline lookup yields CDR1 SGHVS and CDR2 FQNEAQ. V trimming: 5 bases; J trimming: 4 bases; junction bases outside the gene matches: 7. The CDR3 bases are TGTGCCAGCAGCGGCGCACAGGGGAATAATGAAAAACTGTTTTTT. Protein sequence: CASSGAQGNNEKLFF.

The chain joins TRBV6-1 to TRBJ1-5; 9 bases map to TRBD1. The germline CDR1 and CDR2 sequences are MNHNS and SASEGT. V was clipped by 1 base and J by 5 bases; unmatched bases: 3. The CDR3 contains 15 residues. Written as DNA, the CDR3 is TGTGCCAGCAGTGAAGAAGGACAGGGGTATCAGCCCCAGCATTTT. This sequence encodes CASSEEGQGYQPQHF.

CDR3 in amino acids: CSARVLNEQFF. CDR3 DNA sequence: TGCAGTGCTAGAGTCTTGAATGAGCAGTTCTTC. The chain carries TRBV20-1 and TRBJ2-1; D uncertain. This CDR3 has 11 residues. Per the germline V gene, CDR1 is DFQATT and CDR2 is SNEGSKA (reference sequence). The V end was cut by 1 base, the J end by 7 bases, with 5 bases between.

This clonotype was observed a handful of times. The CDR3 sequence is CASSLASQSLYGYTF. CDR3 nucleotide sequence: TGTGCCAGCAGCTTAGCAAGCCAGAGCCTCTATGGCTACACCTTC. V gene TRBV13 combines with J gene TRBJ1-2; D is unresolved. This CDR3 comprises 15 residues. Deletions cut 1 base from V and 4 bases from J, with 13 bases between. Germline CDR1 PRHDT, CDR2 FYEKMQ (reference sequence).

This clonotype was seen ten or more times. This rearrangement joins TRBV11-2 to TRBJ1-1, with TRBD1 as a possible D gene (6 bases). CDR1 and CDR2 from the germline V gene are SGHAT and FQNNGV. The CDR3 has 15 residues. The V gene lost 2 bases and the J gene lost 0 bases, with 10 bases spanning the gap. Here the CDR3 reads CASSLWGALNTEAFF. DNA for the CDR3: TGTGCCAGCAGCTTATGGGGGGCCCTGAACACTGAAGCTTTCTTT.

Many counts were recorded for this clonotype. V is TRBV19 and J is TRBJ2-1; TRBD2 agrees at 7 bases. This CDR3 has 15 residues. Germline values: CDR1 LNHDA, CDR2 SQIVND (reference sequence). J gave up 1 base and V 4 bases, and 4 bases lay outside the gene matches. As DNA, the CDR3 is TGTGCCAGTAGTACTAGCGGTAATTCCTACAATGAGCAGTTCTTC. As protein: CASSTSGNSYNEQFF.

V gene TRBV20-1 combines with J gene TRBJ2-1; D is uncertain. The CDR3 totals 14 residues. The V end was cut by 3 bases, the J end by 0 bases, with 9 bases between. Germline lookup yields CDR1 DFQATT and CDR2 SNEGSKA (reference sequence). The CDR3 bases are TGCAGTGCTAGGACTCCAGCCTCCTACAATGAGCAGTTCTTC. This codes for CSARTPASYNEQFF.

The CDR3 is CASSYSWEYTEAFF. Written as DNA, the CDR3 is TGTGCCAGCAGTTACTCTTGGGAGTACACTGAAGCTTTCTTT. The V and J genes are TRBV6-5 and TRBJ1-1; D is unclear. Trimming removed 0 bases at V and 3 bases at J, with 8 bases between. CDR3 length: 14 amino acids. In germline, CDR1 is MNHEY, CDR2 SVGAGI.

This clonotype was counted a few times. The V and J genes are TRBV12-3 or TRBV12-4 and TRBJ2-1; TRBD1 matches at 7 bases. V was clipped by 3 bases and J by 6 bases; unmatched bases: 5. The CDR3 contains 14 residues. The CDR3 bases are TGTGCCAGCAGTTTGGGACAGCTTGGCAATGAGCAGTTCTTC. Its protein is CASSLGQLGNEQFF.

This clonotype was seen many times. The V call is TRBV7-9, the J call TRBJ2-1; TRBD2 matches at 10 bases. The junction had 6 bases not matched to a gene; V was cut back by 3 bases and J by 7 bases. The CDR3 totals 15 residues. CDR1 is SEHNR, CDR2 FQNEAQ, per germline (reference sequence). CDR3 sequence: CASSFTSGARNEQFF. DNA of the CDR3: TGTGCCAGCAGCTTTACTAGCGGGGCGAGAAATGAGCAGTTCTTC.

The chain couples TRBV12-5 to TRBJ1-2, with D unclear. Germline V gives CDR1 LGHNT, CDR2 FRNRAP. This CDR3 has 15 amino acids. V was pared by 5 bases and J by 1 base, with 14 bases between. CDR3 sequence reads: CASGPSLGVNYGYTF. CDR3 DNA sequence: TGTGCTAGTGGTCCTAGCCTCGGGGTTAACTATGGCTACACCTTC.

The CDR3, as DNA: TGTGCCAGCAACACCTTGACCCCCGGGGAGCTGTTTTTT. Translation: CASNTLTPGELFF. The chain joins TRBV6-2 or TRBV6-3 to TRBJ2-2; no firm D call. Trimming stripped 7 bases from V and 6 bases from J, with 12 bases between. The CDR3 length is 13 residues. Germline V gives CDR1 MNHEY, CDR2 SVGEGT.

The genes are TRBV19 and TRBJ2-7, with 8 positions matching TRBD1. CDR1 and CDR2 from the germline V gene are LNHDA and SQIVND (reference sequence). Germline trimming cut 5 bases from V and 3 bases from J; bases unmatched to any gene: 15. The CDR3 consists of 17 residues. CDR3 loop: CASSSLSRGREDYEQYF. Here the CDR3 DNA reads TGTGCCAGTAGTTCCCTTTCCAGGGGGCGGGAAGACTACGAGCAGTACTTC.